This T cell receptor beta chain was captured in a study of blood T cell repertoires in COVID-19. Assay used: immunoSEQ multiplex PCR; TCRdb lists only in-frame clones, some missing. Seen here are over 200,000 clones, 87% observed once, and the top ten hold 1.9%. Germline-derived CDR1 and CDR2 are MDHEN and SYDVKM. This CDR3 region has 12 residues. V lost 5 bases and J lost 2, with 6 bases in between. The chain recombines TRBV28 with TRBJ2-5, with D unclear. Source material: peripheral blood. The TCR was taken from a man aged 35 to 55 with active or convalescent COVID-19. In DNA, the CDR3 is TGTGCCAGCAGTATCCGTCAAGAGACCCAGTACTTC. Translation gives CASSIRQETQYF.